One and the same sample provided the 32 T cell receptor beta chains below, sequenced in a study of T cell responses to AZD1222 COVID-19 vaccine. The assay was immunoSEQ multiplex PCR, and TCRdb's table has in-frame clones only and misses some. Of roughly 150,000 clones in the sample, approximately 90% were seen once. This material consisted of peripheral blood, taken 28 days after the second AZD1222 dose. The receptors here all came from an adult who received the AZD1222 COVID-19 vaccine.

V usage is TRBV27 and J usage is TRBJ2-1, with 7 bases fitting TRBD1. The length of the CDR3 is 14 residues. The J segment lost 5 bases and the V segment lost 4 bases, leaving 5 bases of the junction unmatched. The germline V gene encodes CDR1 MNHEY and CDR2 SMNVEV (reference sequence). CDR3 DNA sequence: TGTGCCAGCAGTTATGGGACAGAGGACAATGAGCAGTTCTTC. Amino acid sequence: CASSYGTEDNEQFF.

V gene TRBV27 combines with J gene TRBJ1-2; no clear D. The CDR3 spans 13 residues. Germline CDR1 MNHEY, CDR2 SMNVEV (reference sequence). Trimming stripped 2 bases from V and 0 bases from J, with 4 bases between. CDR3 DNA: TGTGCCAGCAGTTTAGGAGCTAACTATGGCTACACCTTC. Protein product: CASSLGANYGYTF.

This sequence joins TRBV5-1 and TRBJ2-7; no definite D call. Germline-derived CDR1 and CDR2 are SGHRS and YFSETQ. The CDR3 contains 14 residues. The ends were cut back, 4 bases at V and 3 bases at J, with 14 bases in the middle. CDR3 sequence (DNA): TGCGCCAGCAGCCCGGGCCTTTCGCGCTACGAGCAGTACTTC. It translates to CASSPGLSRYEQYF. Looking up the rest from reference TRBV5-1 and TRBJ2-7 gives the full variable domain: KAGVTQTPRYLIKTRGQQVTLSCSPISGHRSVSWYQQTPGQGLQFLFEYFSETQRNKGNFPGRFSGRQFSNSRSEMNVSTLELGDSALYLCASSPGLSRYEQYFGPGTRLTVT.

The rearrangement uses TRBV7-8 and TRBJ2-7; perhaps TRBD2 as D (6 bases). Per germline, CDR1 SGHVS and CDR2 FQNEAQ. The CDR3 totals 17 residues. V lost 0 bases, J lost 2 bases, and 17 bases lay in between. The CDR3 region is CASSLARLRTKTYEQYF. The CDR3 coding sequence is TGTGCCAGCAGCTTAGCCCGACTCCGGACTAAAACCTACGAGCAGTACTTC.

This clone was recorded once. The chain recombines TRBV7-9 with TRBJ2-1; 9 bases fit TRBD2. The CDR3 covers 16 residues. Trimming at V came to 1 base and at J to 6 bases, leaving 7 bases not matched to a gene. Germline V CDR1 and CDR2: SEHNR, FQNEAQ (reference sequence). The CDR3 DNA sequence: TGTGCCAGCAGCTTAGAGGCGGGAGGGCCTCCCAATGAGCAGTTCTTC. Translated, it gives CASSLEAGGPPNEQFF.

This clone has ten or more counts. The gene calls are TRBV10-3 and TRBJ1-1; TRBD1 aligns across 7 bases. This CDR3 comprises 15 residues. The V gene end was trimmed by 0 bases and the J gene end by 1 base; junction bases not matched to a gene: 2. Germline CDR1 is ENHRY and CDR2 is SYGVKD. Written as DNA, the CDR3 is TGTGCCATCAGTGAGTCCCAGGGGGAGAACACTGAAGCTTTCTTT. Its protein product is CAISESQGENTEAFF.

The J gene is TRBJ1-4, the V gene TRBV4-2, with D maybe TRBD1 (6 bases). Germline CDR1 is LGHNA and CDR2 is YNFKEQ. Trimming shortened V by 0 bases and J by 4 bases, and 12 bases separated the two germline ends. The CDR3 contains 16 residues. The chain's CDR3 is CASSQDGGGVNEKLFF. The CDR3 bases are TGTGCCAGCAGCCAAGATGGCGGGGGCGTTAATGAAAAACTGTTTTTT.

The V and J genes are TRBV6-5 and TRBJ1-6; D possibly corresponds to TRBD1 (5 bases). This CDR3 has 14 residues. Trimming removed 4 bases from V and 7 bases from J, with 11 bases in between. Germline values: CDR1 MNHEY, CDR2 SVGAGI. CDR3 coding DNA: TGTGCCAGCAGTTCAGGACACTCCAATTCACCCCTCCACTTT. Translating gives CASSSGHSNSPLHF.

The V call is TRBV5-4, the J call TRBJ2-7; tentatively, D is TRBD1 (6 bases). Deletions cut 5 bases from V and 5 bases from J, with 17 bases between. Per the germline V gene, CDR1 is SGHNT and CDR2 is YYREEE (reference sequence). The CDR3 sequence is 14 residues long. CDR3 amino acids: CASSTEDRSHEQYF. The CDR3 nucleotides are TGTGCCAGCAGTACCGAGGACAGAAGCCACGAGCAGTACTTC. Combining the CDR3 with reference TRBV5-4 and TRBJ2-7 gives the whole variable domain ETGVTQSPTHLIKTRGQQVTLRCSSQSGHNTVSWYQQALGQGPQFIFQYYREEENGRGNFPPRFSGLQFPNYSSELNVNALELDDSALYLCASSTEDRSHEQYFGPGTRLTVT.

The chain is built from TRBV11-2 and TRBJ2-4; D may be TRBD2 (7 bases). The CDR3 is made up of 13 amino acids. V was shortened by 2 bases and J by 8 bases, with 10 bases between the two germline ends. CDR1 and CDR2 (germline): SGHAT, FQNNGV. The CDR3 DNA sequence: TGTGCCAGCAGCTTACTAGGGGGGGACATTCAGTACTTC. Translating gives CASSLLGGDIQYF. Filled out from reference TRBV11-2 and TRBJ2-4, the complete variable domain reads EAGVAQSPRYKIIEKRQSVAFWCNPISGHATLYWYQQILGQGPKLLIQFQNNGVVDDSQLPKDRFSAERLKGVDSTLKIQPAKLEDSAVYLCASSLLGGDIQYFGAGTRLSVL.

The chain has TRBV7-9 and TRBJ2-7; D is possibly TRBD2 (7 bases). Trimming removed 5 bases from V and 2 bases from J, with 16 bases in between. Germline lookup yields CDR1 SEHNR and CDR2 FQNEAQ (reference sequence). CDR3 length: 15 amino acids. The CDR3 nucleotides are TGTGCCAGCAGCCCTCCCGCGGGGGCCACCTACGAGCAGTACTTC. Translating gives CASSPPAGATYEQYF. The complete variable domain, with remaining parts taken from reference TRBV7-9 and TRBJ2-7, reads DTGVSQNPRHKITKRGQNVTFRCDPISEHNRLYWYRQTLGQGPEFLTYFQNEAQLEKSRLLSDRFSAERPKGSFSTLEIQRTEQGDSAMYLCASSPPAGATYEQYFGPGTRLTVT.

The table lists this clone with a count of one. V gene TRBV6-2 or TRBV6-3 combines with J gene TRBJ2-1; no definite D call. Germline V gene sequence: CDR1 MNHEY, CDR2 SVGEGT. The CDR3 runs to 11 residues. V lost 2 bases, J lost 12 bases, and 8 bases lay in between. The CDR3 DNA reads as TGTGCCAGCAGTTACGCGGTAGGGCAGTTCTTC. It translates to CASSYAVGQFF.

V is TRBV9 and J is TRBJ1-6; 9 nucleotides align to TRBD1. Germline trimming cut 3 bases from V and 9 bases from J; bases unmatched to any gene: 10. Germline CDR1 reads SGDLS; CDR2 reads YYNGEE. The length of the CDR3 is 16 residues. In DNA, the CDR3 is TGTGCCAGCAGCGCAGGCCCGGGACAGGGTGGTTCACCCCTCCACTTT. Translated, it gives CASSAGPGQGGSPLHF.

This clone was counted once. V usage is TRBV19 and J usage is TRBJ2-7; no firm D call. Germline V gives CDR1 LNHDA, CDR2 SQIVND (reference sequence). Trimming removed 5 bases from V and 4 bases from J, with 18 bases in between. This CDR3 contains 15 residues. CDR3 sequence: CASSAASPEWYEQYF. DNA of the CDR3: TGTGCCAGTAGTGCTGCCTCGCCGGAGTGGTACGAGCAGTACTTC.

For this clone: One end of the junction does not line up with germline, which may come from a read error. The CDR3 bases are TGTGCCAGCAGCCTAGGTAAGGCGGTGGGTCAGCCCCAGCATTTT. Residues: CASSLGKAVGQPQHF. The chain employs TRBV13 and TRBJ1-5; no firm D call. Germline CDR1 PRHDT, CDR2 FYEKMQ (reference sequence). The CDR3 runs to 15 residues. Combining the CDR3 with reference TRBV13 and TRBJ1-5 gives the whole variable domain AAGVIQSPRHLIKEKRETATLKCYPIPRHDTVYWYQQGPGQDPQFLISFYEKMQSDKGSIPDRFSAQQFSDYHSELNMSSLELGDSALYFCASSLGKAVGQPQHFGDGTRLSIL.

The V call is TRBV29-1, the J call TRBJ1-4; 7 bases match TRBD1. V lost 6 bases, J lost 5 bases, and 9 bases stayed unmatched. Germline V gene sequence: CDR1 SQVTM, CDR2 ANQGSEA. There are 14 residues in the CDR3. Here the CDR3 reads CSVGGGTENEKLFF. CDR3 in DNA: TGCAGCGTCGGAGGGGGGACAGAAAATGAAAAACTGTTTTTT.

J is TRBJ1-5 and V is TRBV7-8, with 7 positions matching TRBD1. The V segment lost 3 bases and the J segment 1 base; nucleotides outside the gene matches: 6. Germline CDR1 and CDR2: SGHVS and FQNEAQ. CDR3 length: 16 amino acids. The CDR3 protein is CASSFAGTASNQPQHF. The CDR3 nucleotides are TGTGCCAGCAGCTTCGCCGGGACAGCGAGCAATCAGCCCCAGCATTTT.

This chain joins TRBV19 and TRBJ2-1; D not resolved. Germline lookup yields CDR1 LNHDA and CDR2 SQIVND (reference sequence). The CDR3 loop spans 15 amino acids. Trimming pared 6 bases from V and 0 bases from J, leaving 12 bases between. This chain's CDR3 is CASSTLLSSYNEQFF. CDR3 DNA sequence: TGTGCCAGTAGCACCCTACTAAGCTCCTACAATGAGCAGTTCTTC.

The rearrangement uses TRBV28 and TRBJ1-5, with D perhaps matching TRBD1 (6 bases). Germline V gene sequence: CDR1 MDHEN, CDR2 SYDVKM. Deletions cut 7 bases from V and 0 bases from J, with 10 bases between. The CDR3 runs to 14 residues. Here the CDR3 DNA reads TGTGCCAGCAACACAGGGAATAGCAATCAGCCCCAGCATTTT. It codes for CASNTGNSNQPQHF.

This chain links TRBV28 with TRBJ2-3; tentatively, D is TRBD1 (6 bases). This CDR3 contains 17 residues. With 6 bases removed from V and 0 bases from J, the gap between germline ends came to 19 bases. Germline V gene data show CDR1 as MDHEN and CDR2 as SYDVKM. CDR3 protein: CASRPNAVGGSTDTQYF. CDR3 DNA: TGTGCCAGCAGACCAAACGCGGTTGGGGGCAGCACAGATACGCAGTATTTT.

V gene TRBV24-1 combines with J gene TRBJ2-1; D is unclear. The CDR3 has 16 amino acids. Deletions cut 3 bases from V and 5 bases from J, with 16 bases between. In germline, CDR1 is KGHDR, CDR2 SFDVKD. In DNA, the CDR3 is TGTGCCACCAGTGATCAGGACCTAATGGAACACAATGAGCAGTTCTTC. Encoded protein: CATSDQDLMEHNEQFF.

The chain employs TRBV2 and TRBJ2-2, with 7 positions matching TRBD1. The CDR3 has 15 amino acids. With V trimmed by 5 bases and J by 4 bases, 7 bases remained unmatched. Germline CDR1 SNHLY, CDR2 FYNNEI. Here the CDR3 DNA reads TGTGCCAGCAGTAATAGGGGGCTGGGCACCGGGGAGCTGTTTTTT. Encoded protein: CASSNRGLGTGELFF.

V and J are TRBV19 and TRBJ1-5; the D gene is possibly TRBD1 (5 bases). Per the germline V gene, CDR1 is LNHDA and CDR2 is SQIVND (reference sequence). Trimming took 0 bases from V and 5 from J, leaving 11 bases between them. This CDR3 region has 15 residues. CDR3 residues: CASSIDSGKHQPQHF. The DNA of the CDR3 is TGTGCCAGTAGTATAGACTCAGGGAAACATCAGCCCCAGCATTTT.

The chain employs TRBV6-6 and TRBJ2-3, with 11 bases fitting TRBD2. Losses at the gene ends were 3 bases for V and 8 bases for J; bases not matched to a gene: 10. The CDR3 is 16 amino acids. The germline V gene has CDR1 MNHNY and CDR2 SVGAGI (reference sequence). The CDR3 coding sequence is TGTGCCAGCAGTTATTCGGCTAGCGGGGGGCCCGGTACGCAGTATTTT. It specifies CASSYSASGGPGTQYF.

The chain recombines TRBV27 with TRBJ2-6; D call uncertain. V lost 5 bases to trimming and J lost 1 base, with 6 bases between them. The germline CDR1 and CDR2 sequences are MNHEY and SMNVEV (reference sequence). The CDR3 contains 14 residues. The CDR3 region has the DNA TGTGCCAGCAGTCAGCCATCTGGGGCCAACGTCCTGACTTTC. This sequence encodes CASSQPSGANVLTF.

The J gene is TRBJ2-1, the V gene TRBV7-2; D uncertain. Trimming left V 0 bases short and J 1 base short, with 1 base between. The CDR3 is made up of 13 amino acids. In germline, CDR1 is SGHTA, CDR2 FQGNSA. CDR3 region: CASSLASYNEQFF. In DNA, the CDR3 is TGTGCCAGCAGCTTAGCATCCTACAATGAGCAGTTCTTC.

The chain couples TRBV4-2 to TRBJ2-5; TRBD2 matches at 11 bases. V shed 4 bases, J shed 4 bases, and the junction held 8 bases outside the gene matches. The length of the CDR3 is 16 residues. Germline V lookup: CDR1 LGHNA, CDR2 YNFKEQ. The CDR3 protein is CASSPGSGGETETQYF. CDR3 bases: TGTGCCAGCAGCCCCGGTAGCGGGGGGGAGACAGAGACCCAGTACTTC.

The rearrangement joins TRBV7-6 to TRBJ2-7; TRBD1 matches 10 bases. V was pared by 4 bases and J by 3 bases, with 12 bases of the junction left unmatched. CDR1 is SGHVS, CDR2 FNYEAQ, per germline. This CDR3 region has 17 residues. The DNA of the CDR3 is TGTGCCAGCAGCTCGGCCGCCGGGACAGGGGCAAACTACGAGCAGTACTTC. Translated, it gives CASSSAAGTGANYEQYF.

This chain joins TRBV28 and TRBJ1-5; 8 bases agree with TRBD1. This CDR3 spans 14 amino acids. The V and J ends lost 6 bases and 6 bases, in that order; junction bases with no gene match: 7. Germline V gene lookup returns CDR1 MDHEN and CDR2 SYDVKM. As DNA, the CDR3 is TGTGCCAGCAGCCAGGACAGGGCCTTTCAGCCCCAGCATTTT. As protein: CASSQDRAFQPQHF.

The rearrangement uses TRBV6-1 and TRBJ2-7, with TRBD1 matching 8 bases. The CDR3 sequence is 15 residues long. CDR1 MNHNS and CDR2 SASEGT come from the germline V gene. Unmatched junction bases numbered 3, after V lost 1 base and J lost 1 base. CDR3 in amino acids: CASSEVQGASYEQYF. The CDR3 coding sequence is TGTGCCAGCAGTGAAGTGCAGGGGGCGTCCTACGAGCAGTACTTC.

The V gene is TRBV9, the J gene TRBJ2-5, with 7 bases that match TRBD1. Losses at the gene ends were 3 bases for V and 0 bases for J; bases not matched to a gene: 8. The CDR3 totals 16 residues. Germline assignment: CDR1 SGDLS and CDR2 YYNGEE. CDR3 sequence reads: CASSGLGQTYQETQYF. Here the CDR3 DNA reads TGTGCCAGCAGCGGCTTGGGACAGACGTACCAAGAGACCCAGTACTTC.

V and J are TRBV2 and TRBJ1-5, with D maybe TRBD1 (5 bases). Trimming removed 6 bases from V and 9 bases from J, with 21 bases in between. The CDR3 runs 15 residues. Germline V CDR1 and CDR2: SNHLY, FYNNEI. CDR3 loop: CASSPKEGRSSPQHF. Written as DNA, the CDR3 is TGTGCCAGCAGCCCCAAGGAGGGGCGTAGTTCGCCCCAGCATTTT.